The present TCR beta chain was sequenced within a study of blood T cell repertoires in COVID-19. Study at large: Material from acute and convalescent COVID-19 was sourced from the United States, Italy and Spain. In each case, the material was cDNA or gDNA derived from T cells, B-cell-depleted T cells, or PBMCs.

Libraries were prepared by immunoSEQ multiplex PCR; TCRdb keeps only in-frame clonotypes and omits some of them. The sample holds roughly 520,000 clones; approximately 88% are singletons and the top ten take approximately 2%. Each recovered donor of Cohort 3 presented with two negative PCRs, clearance, or symptom resolution. V was cut by 0 bases and J by 7 bases, with 8 bases left in between. The length of the CDR3 is 13 residues. Germline assignment: CDR1 WSHSY and CDR2 SAAADI. This clonotype was obtained from a woman in her thirties or forties who had recovered from COVID-19. The sequencing input was PBMCs or T cells enriched from blood (not recorded which). The V call is TRBV10-2, the J call TRBJ2-3, with D perhaps matching TRBD2 (5 bases). CDR3 residues: CASSESRRNTQYF. The DNA of the CDR3 is TGCGCCAGCAGTGAGTCTCGGAGGAATACGCAGTATTTT.